The entry below describes one TCR beta chain. Its antigen remains unknown. Per the germline V gene, CDR1 is LNHNV and CDR2 is YYDKDF (reference sequence). Trimming removed 0 bases at V and 5 bases at J, with 10 bases between. This CDR3 spans 14 amino acids. The assay was immunoSEQ multiplex PCR, and TCRdb's table has in-frame clones only and misses some. The sample includes fewer than 2,000 clones, roughly 41% of them seen just once. The data are from a study of T cells in localized non-small cell lung cancer. Study-wide points: Elevated circulating T cell density in blood was associated with longer overall survival. One tumor region alone was sequenced, and heterogeneity therefore remains possible.

This sequence was found in a male donor older than 55 with stage II lung adenocarcinoma. This rearrangement joins TRBV15 to TRBJ2-5; a weak D match, TRBD2 (5 bases). The material was lung tumor tissue, obtained before any cancer treatment. The CDR3, as DNA: TGTGCCACCAGCAGAGATCGGGTAGCGGAGACCCAGTACTTC. Amino acid sequence: CATSRDRVAETQYF.